These 31 T cell receptor beta chains came from one sample sequenced in a study of blood T cell repertoires in COVID-19. This table comes from immunoSEQ multiplex PCR, and its TCRdb copy is limited to in-frame clones, with some not included. The data show fewer than 350,000 clones, with roughly 85% seen just once and 2.5% to 3% held by the top ten. The specimen sequenced was PBMCs or T cells enriched from blood (not recorded which). The receptors were gathered from a woman aged 50 to 60 who had recovered from COVID-19.

This clone was counted once. The chain uses TRBV5-1 and TRBJ1-1, with 8 bases fitting TRBD1. Trimming at V came to 4 bases and at J to 0 bases, leaving 8 bases not matched to a gene. CDR3 size: 16 residues. CDR1 and CDR2 from the germline V gene are SGHRS and YFSETQ. CDR3 nucleotide sequence: TGCGCCAGCAGCCTAGGACAGGGCGGTATGAACACTGAAGCTTTCTTT. Translating it yields CASSLGQGGMNTEAFF.

The chain couples TRBV9 to TRBJ1-6; D is possibly TRBD1 (6 bases). V lost 2 bases and J 9 bases, leaving 9 bases between the germline ends. The length of the CDR3 is 13 residues. Germline CDR1 reads SGDLS; CDR2 reads YYNGEE. The CDR3 is CASSVKGGSPLHF. The DNA for the CDR3 is TGTGCCAGCAGCGTCAAAGGGGGTTCACCCCTCCACTTT.

This clone came up once. V and J are TRBV27 and TRBJ1-1; 7 bases are shared with TRBD1. V lost 0 bases, J lost 4 bases, and 11 bases stayed unmatched. Per the germline V gene, CDR1 is MNHEY and CDR2 is SMNVEV (reference sequence). This CDR3 is built from 17 residues. CDR3 DNA: TGTGCCAGCAGTTTATCCACACCGACAGGGATTTTCACTGAAGCTTTCTTT. This translates into CASSLSTPTGIFTEAFF.

The rearrangement links TRBV3-1 (or the pseudogene TRBV3-2) to TRBJ2-1; D remains ambiguous. CDR3 size: 16 residues. The germline gives CDR1 LGHDT, CDR2 YNNKEL (reference sequence). Deletions cut 0 bases from V and 0 bases from J, with 9 bases between. The CDR3 protein is CASSQDSLHSYNEQFF. The CDR3 nucleotides read TGTGCCAGCAGCCAAGATTCACTCCACTCCTACAATGAGCAGTTCTTC.

The rearrangement uses TRBV7-9 and TRBJ2-7; D call uncertain. The V gene lost 2 bases and the J gene lost 2 bases, with 10 bases spanning the gap. Germline V gene data show CDR1 as SEHNR and CDR2 as FQNEAQ (reference sequence). There are 14 residues in the CDR3. The CDR3 nucleotides read TGTGCCAGCAGCTTACTGTACAGCACCTACGAGCAGTACTTC. This sequence encodes CASSLLYSTYEQYF.

With respect to this clone: Other DNA sequences from this sample encode an identical CDR3 as well. The V call is TRBV18, the J call TRBJ2-5; tentative D call: TRBD1 (6 bases). V lost 6 bases and J 4 bases, leaving 12 bases between the germline ends. The CDR3 totals 13 residues. Looked up from germline, CDR1 is KGHSH and CDR2 is LQKENI. CDR3 loop: CASSTGLGETQYF. CDR3 in DNA: TGTGCCAGCTCCACAGGGTTGGGAGAGACCCAGTACTTC.

The V call is TRBV12-3 or TRBV12-4, the J call TRBJ1-1, with D unresolved. This CDR3 contains 12 residues. Trimming took 3 bases from V and 5 from J, leaving 7 bases between them. The CDR3 nucleotides are TGTGCCAGCAGTTTCACGGGAACTGAAGCTTTCTTT. Protein product: CASSFTGTEAFF.

The rearrangement joins TRBV18 to TRBJ1-5; 7 nucleotides line up with TRBD1. J was trimmed by 4 bases and V by 4 bases; bases with no gene match: 4. Looked up from germline, CDR1 is KGHSH and CDR2 is LQKENI. This CDR3 region has 14 residues. The CDR3: CASSRGTENQPQHF. The CDR3 nucleotides are TGTGCCAGCTCACGGGGGACAGAGAATCAGCCCCAGCATTTT.

This chain joins TRBV2 and TRBJ1-1; 11 bases map to TRBD1. Germline V gene lookup returns CDR1 SNHLY and CDR2 FYNNEI. V dropped 4 bases and J dropped 3; count of bases not matched to a gene: 4. There are 15 residues in the CDR3. The CDR3 DNA sequence: TGTGCCAGCAGTGCGTTGGACAGGGGGCACACTGAAGCTTTCTTT. It yields the protein CASSALDRGHTEAFF.

In its sample, this clone was seen a few times. The gene calls are TRBV18 and TRBJ2-7; tentative D call: TRBD1 (6 bases). This CDR3 spans 14 amino acids. The V and J ends lost 3 bases and 3 bases respectively, with 12 bases between them. In germline, CDR1 is KGHSH, CDR2 LQKENI. CDR3 protein: CASSPAGVDYEQYF. The CDR3 region has the DNA TGTGCCAGCTCACCGGCAGGGGTGGACTACGAGCAGTACTTC.

This chain joins TRBV19 and TRBJ1-4, with D tentatively TRBD1 (5 bases). Trimming pared 5 bases from V and 3 bases from J, leaving 13 bases between. The germline V gene has CDR1 LNHDA and CDR2 SQIVND (reference sequence). The CDR3 length is 15 residues. In DNA form, the CDR3 reads TGTGCCAGTAGTTCCTCGGGGGTCTCTAATGAAAAACTGTTTTTT. As protein: CASSSSGVSNEKLFF.

The rearrangement links TRBV11-2 to TRBJ2-1; the D is unclear. Germline CDR1 and CDR2: SGHAT and FQNNGV. The CDR3 loop spans 13 amino acids. Between the trimmed V and J ends, which lost 6 bases and 3 bases, there was a span of 9 bases. The CDR3 region has the DNA TGTGCCAGCAGTAGTATCCGCTACAATGAGCAGTTCTTC. As protein: CASSSIRYNEQFF. The full variable domain, completed using reference TRBV11-2 and TRBJ2-1, is EAGVAQSPRYKIIEKRQSVAFWCNPISGHATLYWYQQILGQGPKLLIQFQNNGVVDDSQLPKDRFSAERLKGVDSTLKIQPAKLEDSAVYLCASSSIRYNEQFFGPGTRLTVL.

This clone was observed a few times. J is TRBJ2-6 and V is TRBV7-9; 9 bases match TRBD1. Unmatched junction bases numbered 5, after V lost 6 bases and J lost 2 bases. The CDR3 length is 16 residues. Germline V gene sequence: CDR1 SEHNR, CDR2 FQNEAQ (reference sequence). Written as DNA, the CDR3 is TGTGCCAGCAGAGATAACAGGGGGCCTGGGGCCAACGTCCTGACTTTC. Amino acids: CASRDNRGPGANVLTF.

This chain links TRBV5-4 with TRBJ2-7, with D perhaps TRBD1 (5 bases). The CDR3 extends over 18 amino acids. The germline V gene has CDR1 SGHNT and CDR2 YYREEE (reference sequence). Trimming cost V 2 bases and J 2 bases, with 23 bases left between them. The CDR3 loop is CASSFGPTRAGRTYEQYF. The CDR3 DNA sequence: TGTGCCAGCAGCTTTGGTCCTACTCGGGCAGGGCGTACCTACGAGCAGTACTTC.

CDR3 nucleotides: TGCGCCAGCAGCTTGGGGCTTACAGGGCATGAGCAGTACTTC. Translation gives CASSLGLTGHEQYF. V and J are TRBV5-1 and TRBJ2-7, with TRBD1 as a possible D gene (6 bases). Germline loops: CDR1 SGHRS, CDR2 YFSETQ. The CDR3 sequence is 14 residues long. The V end lost 0 bases, the J end lost 7 bases, and 14 bases lay between the germline ends.

This clone has just one count. This chain joins TRBV6-5 and TRBJ1-1; a possible D gene is TRBD1 (5 bases). The germline CDR1 and CDR2 sequences are MNHEY and SVGAGI. Trimming removed 0 bases at V and 1 base at J, with 12 bases between. CDR3 length: 16 residues. DNA of the CDR3: TGTGCCAGCAGTTACTCGACTGGGGCTGGGAACACTGAAGCTTTCTTT. It specifies CASSYSTGAGNTEAFF.

The chain has TRBV19 and TRBJ2-3, with 12 bases fitting TRBD2. V was clipped by 1 base and J by 2 bases; unmatched bases: 1. This CDR3 is built from 16 residues. The germline V gene encodes CDR1 LNHDA and CDR2 SQIVND (reference sequence). The CDR3 nucleotides read TGTGCCAGTAGTATAGGACTAGCGGGGGTCACAGATACGCAGTATTTT. It specifies CASSIGLAGVTDTQYF.

The V and J genes are TRBV7-2 and TRBJ1-2, with 9 bases identical to TRBD1. Germline V lookup: CDR1 SGHTA, CDR2 FQGNSA. The CDR3 is 15 amino acids. The ends lost 2 bases at V and 7 bases at J; junction bases unmatched: 8. The CDR3 sequence: CASSLTGGDRGGYTF. As DNA, the CDR3 is TGTGCCAGCAGCTTAACAGGGGGCGACCGAGGTGGCTACACCTTC. Supplemented by reference TRBV7-2 and TRBJ1-2, the full variable domain reads GAGVSQSPSNKVTEKGKDVELRCDPISGHTALYWYRQSLGQGLEFLIYFQGNSAPDKSGLPSDRFSAERTGGSVSTLTIQRTQQEDSAVYLCASSLTGGDRGGYTFGSGTRLTVV.

The genes are TRBV6-1 and TRBJ2-7, with TRBD1 matching 8 bases. CDR3 size: 15 residues. V shed 1 base and J 2 bases; nucleotides not matched to a gene: 4. The V gene's germline CDR1 is MNHNS and CDR2 SASEGT. CDR3 sequence reads: CASSEVDRGPYEQYF. The CDR3 DNA reads TGTGCCAGCAGTGAAGTCGACAGGGGACCCTACGAGCAGTACTTC.

This clone has just one count. This sequence joins TRBV5-1 and TRBJ2-3; a possible D gene is TRBD1 (6 bases). V lost 1 base and J 1 base, leaving 10 bases between the germline ends. The CDR3 consists of 15 residues. The germline V gene has CDR1 SGHRS and CDR2 YFSETQ. CDR3 sequence (DNA): TGCGCCAGCAGCTTGCAGGGGTCGGGCACAGATACGCAGTATTTT. Translating gives CASSLQGSGTDTQYF. Combining the CDR3 with reference TRBV5-1 and TRBJ2-3 gives the whole variable domain KAGVTQTPRYLIKTRGQQVTLSCSPISGHRSVSWYQQTPGQGLQFLFEYFSETQRNKGNFPGRFSGRQFSNSRSEMNVSTLELGDSALYLCASSLQGSGTDTQYFGPGTRLTVL.

The chain is built from TRBV11-2 and TRBJ2-2; 7 bases match TRBD1. The CDR3 length is 16 residues. V lost 3 bases and J lost 6; bases outside the gene matches: 10. Germline CDR1 SGHAT, CDR2 FQNNGV. Written as DNA, the CDR3 is TGTGCCAGCAGCTTCGGGACAGAAAGATACCCCGGGGAGCTGTTTTTT. Its protein product is CASSFGTERYPGELFF.

The gene calls are TRBV6-2 or TRBV6-3 and TRBJ2-1; 14 bases line up with TRBD2. The germline gives CDR1 MNHEY, CDR2 SVGEGT. CDR3 length: 18 residues. V lost 6 bases, J lost 3 bases, and 10 bases stayed unmatched. CDR3 bases: TGTGCCAGCAGCCCCGGGACTAGCGGGAGCCCTTACTACAATGAGCAGTTCTTC. As protein: CASSPGTSGSPYYNEQFF.

The genes are TRBV2 and TRBJ1-6, with 9 bases matching TRBD1. V shed 8 bases, J shed 10 bases, and the junction held 12 bases outside the gene matches. The germline CDR1 and CDR2 sequences are SNHLY and FYNNEI. This CDR3 has 15 residues. The CDR3 loop is CASQGTGGLESPLHF. CDR3 bases: TGTGCCAGCCAAGGAACAGGGGGCTTGGAATCACCCCTCCACTTT.

Written as DNA, the CDR3 is TGCGCCAGCAGCTTGGCCATTTTGGGTCAGGGATCTGGCTACACCTTC. Its protein product is CASSLAILGQGSGYTF. The J gene is TRBJ1-2, the V gene TRBV5-1; tentative D call: TRBD1 (5 bases). From germline, CDR1 is SGHRS and CDR2 YFSETQ. This CDR3 is built from 16 residues. The V gene lost 0 bases and the J gene lost 7 bases, with 19 bases spanning the gap.

The chain joins TRBV5-6 to TRBJ1-3, with D perhaps matching TRBD1 (6 bases). The ends were cut back, 2 bases at V and 0 bases at J, with 9 bases in the middle. This CDR3 spans 15 amino acids. CDR1 SGHDT and CDR2 YYEEEE come from the germline V gene. The CDR3, as DNA: TGTGCCAGCAGCTTAGACAGGTCCTCTGGAAACACCATATATTTT. Amino acid sequence: CASSLDRSSGNTIYF.

This chain joins TRBV7-8 and TRBJ2-5; D not resolved. The CDR3 has 11 amino acids. The germline gives CDR1 SGHVS, CDR2 FQNEAQ. The V end was cut by 5 bases, the J end by 4 bases, with 5 bases between. The CDR3 spells CASSPIETQYF. As DNA, the CDR3 is TGTGCCAGCAGCCCCATAGAGACCCAGTACTTC.

The chain couples TRBV25-1 to TRBJ1-1; the match to TRBD1 covers 9 bases. Germline V lookup: CDR1 MGHDK, CDR2 SYGVNS. Trimming took 2 bases from V and 7 from J; bases not matched to a gene: 14. The CDR3 has 17 residues. The CDR3 DNA is TGTGCCAGCAGTGAAGGAAGGAGACAGGGGGTCCCTTTTGAAGCTTTCTTT. This encodes CASSEGRRQGVPFEAFF.

This rearrangement joins TRBV5-8 to TRBJ2-1, with TRBD2 matching over 8 bases. Trimming removed 0 bases from V and 4 bases from J; junction bases left unmatched: 9. This CDR3 region has 17 residues. Per the germline V gene, CDR1 is SGHTS and CDR2 is YDEGEE. CDR3 DNA: TGTGCCAGCAGCTTGGATCGGGGGGGATGGGGATACAATGAGCAGTTCTTC. It specifies CASSLDRGGWGYNEQFF.

The rearrangement uses TRBV3-1 (or the pseudogene TRBV3-2) and TRBJ2-5, with TRBD2 matching over 8 bases. This CDR3 region has 15 residues. The V gene's germline CDR1 is LGHDT and CDR2 YNNKEL (reference sequence). Unmatched junction bases numbered 7, after V lost 4 bases and J lost 3 bases. The CDR3 DNA reads as TGTGCCAGCAGCCGAGCCCTCGGGAGGGAAGAGACCCAGTACTTC. Translating gives CASSRALGREETQYF.

This clone came up once. The gene calls are TRBV6-5 and TRBJ1-2; 9 nucleotides agree with TRBD1. The junction had 8 bases not matched to a gene; V was cut back by 6 bases and J by 3 bases. This CDR3 contains 15 residues. Germline CDR1 and CDR2: MNHEY and SVGAGI. This chain's CDR3 is CASSQGQGYYYGYTF. In nucleotides, the CDR3 is TGTGCCAGCAGCCAAGGACAGGGGTATTACTATGGCTACACCTTC.

The chain combines TRBV28 with TRBJ2-3; D is unclear. Trimming took off 2 bases at V and 1 base at J, with 4 bases between the two ends. CDR3 length equals 13 residues. Germline loops: CDR1 MDHEN, CDR2 SYDVKM. CDR3 nucleotides: TGTGCCAGCAGTTTACGGGGCACAGATACGCAGTATTTT. It codes for CASSLRGTDTQYF.